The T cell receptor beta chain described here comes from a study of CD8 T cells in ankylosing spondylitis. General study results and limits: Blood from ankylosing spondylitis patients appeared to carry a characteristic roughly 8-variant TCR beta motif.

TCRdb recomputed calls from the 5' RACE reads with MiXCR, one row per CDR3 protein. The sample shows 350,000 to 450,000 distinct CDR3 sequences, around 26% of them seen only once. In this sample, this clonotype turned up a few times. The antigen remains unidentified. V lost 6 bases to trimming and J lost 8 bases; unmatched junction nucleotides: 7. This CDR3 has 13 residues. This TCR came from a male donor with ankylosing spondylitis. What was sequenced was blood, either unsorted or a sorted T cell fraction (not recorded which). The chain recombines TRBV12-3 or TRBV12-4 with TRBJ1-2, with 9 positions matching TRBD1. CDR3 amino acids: CASSLQGARGYTF. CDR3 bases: TGTGCCAGCAGCCTACAGGGGGCGCGGGGCTACACCTTC.